This passage covers 20 T cell receptor beta chains from one sample sequenced in a study of monozygotic twins with inflammatory bowel disease. TCRdb re-analyzed the 5' RACE reads; it lists each CDR3 protein once, without DNA. The record lists about 110,000 distinct CDR3 sequences, of which the ten most abundant hold 9.5% to 15%. Specimen: blood. The receptors were sampled from a human donor with ulcerative colitis or Crohn's disease, or a healthy co-twin of an affected twin (not recorded which).

J is TRBJ1-1 and V is TRBV14; TCRdb calls TRBD1, which cannot be checked without DNA. CDR1 and CDR2 from the germline V gene are SGHDN and FVKESK. The CDR3 covers 14 residues. This chain's CDR3 is CASSQRPGTTEAFF. Looking up the rest from reference TRBV14 and TRBJ1-1 gives the full variable domain: EAGVTQFPSHSVIEKGQTVTLRCDPISGHDNLYWYRRVMGKEIKFLLHFVKESKQDESGMPNNRFLAERTGGTYSTLKVQPAELEDSGVYFCASSQRPGTTEAFFGQGTRLTVV.

The chain employs TRBV18 and TRBJ1-1. Germline values: CDR1 KGHSH, CDR2 LQKENI. The CDR3 extends over 18 amino acids. The CDR3 region is CASSPSLIRTEPNTEAFF.

This chain connects TRBV28 to TRBJ1-1. The CDR3 extends over 12 amino acids. Germline lookup yields CDR1 MDHEN and CDR2 SYDVKM. CDR3 amino acids: CASRSGDTEAFF. Drawing the rest from reference TRBV28 and TRBJ1-1, the complete variable domain is DVKVTQSSRYLVKRTGEKVFLECVQDMDHENMFWYRQDPGLGLRLIYFSYDVKMKEKGDIPEGYSVSREKKERFSLILESASTNQTSMYLCASRSGDTEAFFGQGTRLTVV.

The CDR3 is CASSFLAGSTDTQYF. This chain uses TRBV27 with TRBJ2-3; TCRdb gives TRBD2 as the D gene, but with no DNA this cannot be confirmed. The CDR3 has 15 residues. CDR1 is MNHEY, CDR2 SMNVEV, per germline (reference sequence).

This rearrangement joins TRBV11-3 to TRBJ2-1. The CDR3 length is 12 residues. Per germline, CDR1 SGHNT and CDR2 YENEEA. The CDR3 reads CASSLQSNEQFF.

This clonotype is deemed medium-sized (0.01 to 0.1%) by its frequency. This rearrangement joins TRBV20-1 to TRBJ2-3; there is no DNA to check the TCRdb D call of TRBD2. Germline CDR1 and CDR2: DFQATT and SNEGSKA (reference sequence). The CDR3 totals 17 residues. CDR3: CSARDKGGLGLTDTQYF.

The gene calls are TRBV20-1 and TRBJ2-2; TCRdb selects TRBD2, and the lack of DNA leaves this call unchecked. This CDR3 comprises 15 residues. Germline CDR1 and CDR2: DFQATT and SNEGSKA (reference sequence). This chain's CDR3 is CSARTGTSLAGELFF.

The rearrangement joins TRBV30 to TRBJ1-4. The CDR3 extends over 16 amino acids. Germline CDR1 GTSNPN, CDR2 SVGIG (reference sequence). CDR3 region: CAWSVRQWLTNEKLFF.

The rearrangement links TRBV7-9 to TRBJ2-7; TCRdb's assignment of TRBD1 cannot be checked, as there is no DNA. Germline loops: CDR1 SEHNR, CDR2 FQNEAQ (reference sequence). CDR3 length: 12 amino acids. CDR3 in amino acids: CASSDDRVWQYF.

The chain employs TRBV28 and TRBJ1-5; the TCRdb D gene call, TRBD1, has no DNA to confirm it. Germline loops: CDR1 MDHEN, CDR2 SYDVKM. The length of the CDR3 is 15 residues. The CDR3: CASSHRDRDNQPQHF.

The chain joins TRBV10-3 to TRBJ2-3; TCRdb gives TRBD1 as the D gene, but with no DNA this cannot be confirmed. CDR1 is ENHRY, CDR2 SYGVKD, per germline. The CDR3 is 15 amino acids. CDR3 loop: CAISDTGRGTDTQYF.

This chain joins TRBV7-8 and TRBJ1-2. This CDR3 comprises 14 residues. CDR1 is SGHVS, CDR2 FQNEAQ, per germline. The CDR3 is CASSLEGQHYGYTF.

V is TRBV7-3 and J is TRBJ2-3. The germline CDR1 and CDR2 sequences are SGHTA and FQGTGA. The CDR3 loop spans 13 amino acids. CDR3 in amino acids: CASSLLGTDTQYF. The whole variable domain, filled in from reference TRBV7-3 and TRBJ2-3, reads GAGVSQTPSNKVTEKGKYVELRCDPISGHTALYWYRQSLGQGPEFLIYFQGTGAADDSGLPNDRFFAVRPEGSVSTLKIQRTERGDSAVYLCASSLLGTDTQYFGPGTRLTVL.

The rearrangement uses TRBV20-1 and TRBJ1-1; the TCRdb D gene call, TRBD1, has no DNA to confirm it. Germline V gene sequence: CDR1 DFQATT, CDR2 SNEGSKA (reference sequence). The CDR3 contains 15 residues. The CDR3 reads CSARTLQGADTEAFF.

The rearrangement uses TRBV7-9 and TRBJ2-7. The CDR3 runs to 13 residues. Germline lookup yields CDR1 SEHNR and CDR2 FQNEAQ (reference sequence). CDR3 in amino acids: CASSWKTTYEQYF.

The chain joins TRBV7-2 to TRBJ1-4; the TRBD1 assignment by TCRdb is unverifiable without DNA. The CDR3 is 15 amino acids. The germline V gene encodes CDR1 SGHTA and CDR2 FQGNSA. Here the CDR3 reads CASSLEGGDYEKLFF.

V is TRBV18 and J is TRBJ2-2; the TCRdb D gene call, TRBD1, has no DNA to confirm it. The CDR3 runs to 17 residues. Germline-derived CDR1 and CDR2 are KGHSH and LQKENI. The CDR3 loop reads CASSPRIGQGFAGELFF.

V gene TRBV11-2 combines with J gene TRBJ2-1; TCRdb calls TRBD2, which cannot be checked without DNA. The CDR3 has 18 amino acids. Germline CDR1 and CDR2: SGHAT and FQNNGV. The CDR3 loop reads CASSLWYGVSGEYNEQFF.

The CDR3 is CASSLGGRTYEQYF. The chain carries TRBV7-8 and TRBJ2-7; without DNA, the TCRdb call of TRBD2 cannot be checked. Germline CDR1 and CDR2: SGHVS and FQNEAQ. The CDR3 spans 14 residues.

The rearrangement joins TRBV7-2 to TRBJ2-2. The CDR3 runs to 13 residues. Germline assignment: CDR1 SGHTA and CDR2 FQGNSA. The CDR3 sequence is CASSYDGTGELFF.